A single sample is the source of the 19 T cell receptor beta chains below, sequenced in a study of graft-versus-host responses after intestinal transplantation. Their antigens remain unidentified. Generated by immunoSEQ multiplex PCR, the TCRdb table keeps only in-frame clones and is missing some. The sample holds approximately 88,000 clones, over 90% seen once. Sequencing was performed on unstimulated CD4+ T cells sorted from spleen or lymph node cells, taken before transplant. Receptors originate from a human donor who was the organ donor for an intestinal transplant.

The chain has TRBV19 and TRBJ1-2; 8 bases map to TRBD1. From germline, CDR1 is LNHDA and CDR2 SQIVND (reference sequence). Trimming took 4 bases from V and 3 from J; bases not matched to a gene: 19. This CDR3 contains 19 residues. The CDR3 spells CASSTQYLSGTGSDYGYTF. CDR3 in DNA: TGTGCCAGTAGTACTCAATATTTATCCGGGACAGGAAGTGACTATGGCTACACCTTC.

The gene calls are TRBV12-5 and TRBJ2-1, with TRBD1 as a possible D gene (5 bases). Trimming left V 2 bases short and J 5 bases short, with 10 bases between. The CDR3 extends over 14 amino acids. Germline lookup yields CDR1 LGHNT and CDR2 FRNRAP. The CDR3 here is CASGLLSTDNEQFF. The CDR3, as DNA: TGTGCTAGTGGTTTGCTTTCGACAGACAATGAGCAGTTCTTC.

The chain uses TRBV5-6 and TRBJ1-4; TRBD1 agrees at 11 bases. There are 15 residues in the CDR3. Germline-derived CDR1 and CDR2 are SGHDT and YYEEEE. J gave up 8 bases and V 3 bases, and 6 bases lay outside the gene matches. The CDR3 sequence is CASSWTGGIIEKLFF. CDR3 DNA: TGTGCCAGCAGCTGGACAGGGGGCATAATCGAAAAACTGTTTTTT.

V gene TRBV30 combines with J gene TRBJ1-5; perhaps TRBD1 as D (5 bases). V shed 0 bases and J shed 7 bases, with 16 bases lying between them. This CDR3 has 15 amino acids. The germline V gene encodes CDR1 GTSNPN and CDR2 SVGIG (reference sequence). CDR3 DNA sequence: TGTGCCTGGAGTGTACAGGTAGGGTCAACGCAGCCCCAGCATTTT. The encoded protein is CAWSVQVGSTQPQHF.

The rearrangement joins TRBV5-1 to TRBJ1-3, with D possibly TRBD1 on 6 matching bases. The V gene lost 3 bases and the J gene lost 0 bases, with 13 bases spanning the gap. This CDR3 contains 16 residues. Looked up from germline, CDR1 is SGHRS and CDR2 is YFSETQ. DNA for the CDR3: TGCGCCAGCAGCTCACAGGGACGAAGCTCTGGAAACACCATATATTTT. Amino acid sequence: CASSSQGRSSGNTIYF.

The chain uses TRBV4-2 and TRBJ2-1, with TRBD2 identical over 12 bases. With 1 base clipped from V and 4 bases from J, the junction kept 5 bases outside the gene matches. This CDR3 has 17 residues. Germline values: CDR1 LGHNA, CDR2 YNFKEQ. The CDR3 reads CASSQVTSGGFYNEQFF. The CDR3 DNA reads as TGTGCCAGCAGCCAAGTTACTAGCGGGGGGTTTTACAATGAGCAGTTCTTC.

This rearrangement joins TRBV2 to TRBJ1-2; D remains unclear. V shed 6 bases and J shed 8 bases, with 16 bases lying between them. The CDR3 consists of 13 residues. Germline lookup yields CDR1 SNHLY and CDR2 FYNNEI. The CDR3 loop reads CASRVQRPEGYTF. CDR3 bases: TGTGCCAGCAGGGTACAGCGACCGGAAGGCTACACCTTC.

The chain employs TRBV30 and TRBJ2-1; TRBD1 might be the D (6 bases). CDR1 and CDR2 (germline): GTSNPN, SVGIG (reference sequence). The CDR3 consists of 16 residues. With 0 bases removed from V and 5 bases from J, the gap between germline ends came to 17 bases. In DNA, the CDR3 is TGTGCCTGGAGTGTAGGTTACAGGGTTTTTAACAATGAGCAGTTCTTC. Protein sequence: CAWSVGYRVFNNEQFF. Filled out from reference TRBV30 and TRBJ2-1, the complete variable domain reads SQTIHQWPATLVQPVGSPLSLECTVEGTSNPNLYWYRQAAGRGLQLLFYSVGIGQISSEVPQNLSASRPQDRQFILSSKKLLLSDSGFYLCAWSVGYRVFNNEQFFGPGTRLTVL.

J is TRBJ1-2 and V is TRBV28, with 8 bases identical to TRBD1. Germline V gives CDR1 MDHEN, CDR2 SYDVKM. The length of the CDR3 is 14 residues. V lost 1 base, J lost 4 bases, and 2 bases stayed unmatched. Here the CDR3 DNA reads TGTGCCAGCAGTTTATCGGGGACAGGCTATGGCTACACCTTC. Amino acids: CASSLSGTGYGYTF.

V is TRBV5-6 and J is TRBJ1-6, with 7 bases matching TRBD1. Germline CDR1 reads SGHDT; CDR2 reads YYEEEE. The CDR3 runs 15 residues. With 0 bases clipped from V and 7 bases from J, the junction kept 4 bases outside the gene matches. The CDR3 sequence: CASSLVDRENSPLHF. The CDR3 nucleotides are TGTGCCAGCAGCTTGGTTGACAGGGAAAATTCACCCCTCCACTTT.

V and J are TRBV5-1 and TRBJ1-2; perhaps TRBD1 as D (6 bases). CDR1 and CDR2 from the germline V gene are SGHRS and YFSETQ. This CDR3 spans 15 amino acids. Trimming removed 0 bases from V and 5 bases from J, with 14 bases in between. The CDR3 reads CASSLGSGGAYGYTF. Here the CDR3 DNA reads TGCGCCAGCAGCTTGGGGTCCGGGGGCGCTTATGGCTACACCTTC.

CDR3 in DNA: TGTGCCAGCAGCTTCCCGACGGGGGGATCAGAGACCCAGTACTTC. This codes for CASSFPTGGSETQYF. The V and J genes are TRBV11-3 and TRBJ2-5, with 7 nucleotides matching TRBD2. The germline gives CDR1 SGHNT, CDR2 YENEEA. The CDR3 spans 15 residues. V dropped 3 bases and J dropped 4; count of bases not matched to a gene: 8. The whole variable domain, remainder taken from reference TRBV11-3 and TRBJ2-5, is EAGVVQSPRYKIIEKKQPVAFWCNPISGHNTLYWYLQNLGQGPELLIRYENEEAVDDSQLPKDRFSAERLKGVDSTLKIQPAELGDSAVYLCASSFPTGGSETQYFGPGTRLLVL.

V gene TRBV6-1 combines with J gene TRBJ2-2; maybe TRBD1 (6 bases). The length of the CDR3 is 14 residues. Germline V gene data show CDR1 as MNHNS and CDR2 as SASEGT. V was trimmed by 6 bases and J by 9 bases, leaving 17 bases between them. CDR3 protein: CASREDSSSRELFF. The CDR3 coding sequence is TGTGCCAGCAGGGAGGACAGCTCATCCAGGGAGCTGTTTTTT.

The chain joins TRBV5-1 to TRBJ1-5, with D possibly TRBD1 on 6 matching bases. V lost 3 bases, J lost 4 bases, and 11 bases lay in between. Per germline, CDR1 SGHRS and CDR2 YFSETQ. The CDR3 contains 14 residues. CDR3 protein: CASSSDSLNQPQHF. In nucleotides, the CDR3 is TGCGCCAGCAGCTCGGACAGCTTAAATCAGCCCCAGCATTTT.

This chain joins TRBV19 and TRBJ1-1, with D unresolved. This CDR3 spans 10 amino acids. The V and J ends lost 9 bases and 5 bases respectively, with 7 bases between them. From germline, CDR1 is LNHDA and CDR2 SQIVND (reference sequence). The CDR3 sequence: CASGWTEAFF. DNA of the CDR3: TGTGCCAGCGGATGGACTGAAGCTTTCTTT.

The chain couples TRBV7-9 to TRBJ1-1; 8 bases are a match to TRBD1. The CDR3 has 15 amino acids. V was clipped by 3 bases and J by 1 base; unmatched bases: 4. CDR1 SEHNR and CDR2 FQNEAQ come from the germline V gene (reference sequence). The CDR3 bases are TGTGCCAGCAGCTTTCCCGGGACAGGGAACACTGAAGCTTTCTTT. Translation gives CASSFPGTGNTEAFF. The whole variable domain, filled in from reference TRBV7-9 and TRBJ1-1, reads DTGVSQNPRHKITKRGQNVTFRCDPISEHNRLYWYRQTLGQGPEFLTYFQNEAQLEKSRLLSDRFSAERPKGSFSTLEIQRTEQGDSAMYLCASSFPGTGNTEAFFGQGTRLTVV.

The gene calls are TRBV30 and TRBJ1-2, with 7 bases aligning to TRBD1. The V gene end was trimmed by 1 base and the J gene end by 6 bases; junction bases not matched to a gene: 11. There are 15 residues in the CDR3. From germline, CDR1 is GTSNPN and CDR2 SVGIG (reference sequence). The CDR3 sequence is CAWSGSGQPTNGYTF. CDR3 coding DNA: TGTGCCTGGAGTGGTTCGGGACAGCCGACGAATGGCTACACCTTC.

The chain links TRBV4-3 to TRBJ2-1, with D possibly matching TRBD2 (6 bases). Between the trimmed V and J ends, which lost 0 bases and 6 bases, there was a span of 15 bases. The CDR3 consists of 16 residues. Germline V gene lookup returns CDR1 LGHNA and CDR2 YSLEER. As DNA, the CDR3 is TGCGCCAGCAGCCAAGATTTGGAGGGGTTGCTCAATGAGCAGTTCTTC. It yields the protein CASSQDLEGLLNEQFF.

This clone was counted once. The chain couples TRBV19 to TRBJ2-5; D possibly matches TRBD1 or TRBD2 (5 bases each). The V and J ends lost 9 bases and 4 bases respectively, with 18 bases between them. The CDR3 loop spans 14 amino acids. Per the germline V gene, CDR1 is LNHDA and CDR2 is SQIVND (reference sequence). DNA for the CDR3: TGTGCCAGGGCGAGCAGGGACCCGGGAGAGACCCAGTACTTC. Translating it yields CARASRDPGETQYF.